A single sample is the source of the 24 T cell receptor beta chains below, sequenced in a study of blood T cell repertoires in COVID-19. Sequenced by immunoSEQ multiplex PCR; TCRdb stores in-frame clones only, minus some. The sample lists over 100,000 clones; around three quarters were seen once. The sequencing input was peripheral blood. These receptors were collected from a man aged 55 to 70 with active or convalescent COVID-19.

This chain connects TRBV7-2 to TRBJ1-3; 8 bases match TRBD1. Per germline, CDR1 SGHTA and CDR2 FQGNSA. V dropped 5 bases and J dropped 2; count of bases not matched to a gene: 2. CDR3 size: 14 residues. CDR3 in amino acids: CASSLTGAGNTIYF. The CDR3 nucleotides read TGTGCCAGCAGCCTGACAGGGGCTGGAAACACCATATATTTT.

The chain links TRBV5-6 to TRBJ2-3; 8 bases match TRBD2. This CDR3 has 14 amino acids. Trimming took 0 bases from V and 6 from J; bases not matched to a gene: 3. Germline V CDR1 and CDR2: SGHDT, YYEEEE. For the CDR3, the DNA is TGTGCCAGCAGCTTGGTTGGGACTAGGGATACGCAGTATTTT. As protein: CASSLVGTRDTQYF. The full variable domain, completed using reference TRBV5-6 and TRBJ2-3, is DAGVTQSPTHLIKTRGQQVTLRCSPKSGHDTVSWYQQALGQGPQFIFQYYEEEERQRGNFPDRFSGHQFPNYSSELNVNALLLGDSALYLCASSLVGTRDTQYFGPGTRLTVL.

This clone appeared a single time. This CDR3 is CASSGDRGYIQYF. The CDR3 nucleotides are TGTGCCAGCAGTGGGGACAGGGGATACATTCAGTACTTC. V and J are TRBV2 and TRBJ2-4, with 10 positions matching TRBD1. Germline loops: CDR1 SNHLY, CDR2 FYNNEI. V lost 4 bases, J lost 8 bases, and 2 bases stayed unmatched. The CDR3 runs 13 residues.

The J gene is TRBJ1-5, the V gene TRBV6-1; 12 bases map to TRBD1. V was clipped by 4 bases and J by 2 bases; unmatched bases: 9. Per germline, CDR1 MNHNS and CDR2 SASEGT. The CDR3 spans 18 residues. The CDR3 is CASSAGTGGLKGNQPQHF. The CDR3 bases are TGTGCCAGCAGTGCCGGGACAGGGGGCCTAAAGGGCAATCAGCCCCAGCATTTT.

The V gene is TRBV7-2, the J gene TRBJ1-6; weak D call: TRBD1 (6 bases). In germline, CDR1 is SGHTA, CDR2 FQGNSA. V lost 1 base, J lost 6 bases, and 7 bases lay in between. The CDR3 consists of 14 residues. DNA for the CDR3: TGTGCCAGCAGCTTAGTAGGGGGTAATTCACCCCTCCACTTT. Its protein product is CASSLVGGNSPLHF.

The count of this clone is one. V and J are TRBV29-1 and TRBJ1-2; D is possibly TRBD1 (5 bases). V shed 1 base and J shed 7 bases, with 13 bases lying between them. The CDR3 extends over 13 amino acids. Germline V CDR1 and CDR2: SQVTM, ANQGSEA. In nucleotides, the CDR3 is TGCAGCGTTGAAGGGCAGGGATTGGGTGGCTACACCTTC. Translating gives CSVEGQGLGGYTF.

The chain is built from TRBV19 and TRBJ1-2; the D is unclear. The length of the CDR3 is 12 residues. CDR1 LNHDA and CDR2 SQIVND come from the germline V gene (reference sequence). The V end was cut by 6 bases, the J end by 7 bases, with 12 bases between. CDR3 sequence: CASRPGSFGYTF. The CDR3 DNA is TGTGCCAGTAGACCAGGATCCTTTGGCTACACCTTC.

The rearrangement uses TRBV19 and TRBJ2-3; a possible D gene is TRBD2 (5 bases). Looked up from germline, CDR1 is LNHDA and CDR2 is SQIVND (reference sequence). Between the trimmed V and J ends, which lost 5 bases and 2 bases, there was a span of 8 bases. The CDR3 runs 13 residues. CDR3 in DNA: TGTGCCAGTAGTCCGGGGAACACAGATACGCAGTATTTT. Amino acid sequence: CASSPGNTDTQYF.

The count of this clone is one. V usage is TRBV19 and J usage is TRBJ2-1; 15 bases agree with TRBD2. The length of the CDR3 is 18 residues. J lost 6 bases, V lost 4 bases, and 10 bases had no gene match. Germline V CDR1 and CDR2: LNHDA, SQIVND (reference sequence). CDR3 sequence (DNA): TGTGCCAGTAGTACCCGTCGGACTAGCGGGAGGGCCGGCAATGAGCAGTTCTTC. Translating it yields CASSTRRTSGRAGNEQFF.

The chain carries TRBV5-5 and TRBJ1-2; 9 bases fit TRBD1. The CDR3 length is 14 residues. Germline lookup yields CDR1 SGHKS and CDR2 YYEKEE (reference sequence). V lost 7 bases, J lost 2 bases, and 6 bases stayed unmatched. The CDR3 protein is CASWAGTGNYGYTF. The DNA of the CDR3 is TGTGCCAGCTGGGCCGGGACAGGGAACTATGGCTACACCTTC.

V is TRBV7-7 and J is TRBJ2-7, with D possibly matching TRBD2 (6 bases). Germline loops: CDR1 SSHAT, CDR2 FNYEAQ (reference sequence). V was clipped by 3 bases and J by 4 bases, with 10 bases between them. The CDR3 has 13 residues. CDR3 sequence (DNA): TGTGCCAGCAGCTTGGGACTGCAATACGAGCAGTACTTC. Translating gives CASSLGLQYEQYF.

The gene calls are TRBV11-3 and TRBJ2-5, with D unclear. The CDR3 contains 15 residues. Looked up from germline, CDR1 is SGHNT and CDR2 is YENEEA. Trimming took 2 bases from V and 3 from J, leaving 13 bases between them. CDR3 sequence reads: CASSLSSRQEETQYF. CDR3 in DNA: TGTGCCAGCAGCTTATCAAGTCGGCAGGAAGAGACCCAGTACTTC.

This clone was observed a handful of times. The gene calls are TRBV7-9 and TRBJ2-7; TRBD1 matches at 7 bases. Germline lookup yields CDR1 SEHNR and CDR2 FQNEAQ (reference sequence). Losses at the gene ends were 5 bases for V and 0 bases for J; bases not matched to a gene: 7. This CDR3 spans 15 amino acids. The CDR3 reads CASSEDRWSSYEQYF. The CDR3 bases are TGTGCCAGCAGCGAGGACAGGTGGAGCTCCTACGAGCAGTACTTC.

The chain combines TRBV7-9 with TRBJ2-7, with 10 bases lining up with TRBD1. Germline V gene data show CDR1 as SEHNR and CDR2 as FQNEAQ (reference sequence). The CDR3 covers 14 residues. Trimming at V came to 7 bases and at J to 6 bases, leaving 9 bases not matched to a gene. The chain's CDR3 is CASTPGTGVGEQYF. The CDR3, as DNA: TGTGCCAGCACCCCAGGGACAGGGGTCGGCGAGCAGTACTTC.

This clone has a handful of counts. This chain connects TRBV19 to TRBJ1-5; TRBD1 aligns across 7 bases. CDR1 and CDR2 (germline): LNHDA, SQIVND (reference sequence). The CDR3 consists of 14 residues. The trim removed 10 bases at V and 6 bases at J, leaving 12 bases unmatched. CDR3 loop: CATARDSLGQPQHF. DNA for the CDR3: TGTGCCACCGCCCGGGACAGCCTAGGTCAGCCCCAGCATTTT. The variable domain in full, completed from reference TRBV19 and TRBJ1-5, reads DGGITQSPKYLFRKEGQNVTLSCEQNLNHDAMYWYRQDPGQGLRLIYYSQIVNDFQKGDIAEGYSVSREKKESFPLTVTSAQKNPTAFYLCATARDSLGQPQHFGDGTRLSIL.

The rearrangement links TRBV25-1 to TRBJ2-2; 7 bases align to TRBD1. CDR3 length equals 13 residues. CDR1 MGHDK and CDR2 SYGVNS come from the germline V gene. V lost 3 bases, J lost 7 bases, and 2 bases stayed unmatched. CDR3 residues: CASSETGIGELFF. CDR3 sequence (DNA): TGTGCCAGCAGTGAGACAGGGATCGGGGAGCTGTTTTTT.

The chain couples TRBV14 to TRBJ2-7; 8 bases are a match to TRBD1. J was trimmed by 5 bases and V by 6 bases; bases with no gene match: 3. The CDR3 contains 12 residues. The germline V gene has CDR1 SGHDN and CDR2 FVKESK. This CDR3 reads CASSRQGNEQYF. For the CDR3, the DNA is TGTGCCAGCAGTCGACAGGGGAACGAGCAGTACTTC.

The gene calls are TRBV7-9 and TRBJ1-5; a possible D gene is TRBD1 (6 bases). The CDR3 consists of 14 residues. The V end was cut by 5 bases, the J end by 0 bases, with 8 bases between. Germline CDR1 SEHNR, CDR2 FQNEAQ (reference sequence). CDR3 sequence reads: CASSRDISNQPQHF. CDR3 DNA: TGTGCCAGCAGCCGGGACATTAGCAATCAGCCCCAGCATTTT.

Only one count was recorded for this clone. This chain connects TRBV29-1 to TRBJ2-3; D might be TRBD1 (7 bases). CDR3 size: 14 residues. CDR1 is SQVTM and CDR2 is ANQGSEA in the germline V gene. V shed 7 bases and J shed 3 bases, with 17 bases lying between them. CDR3 sequence: CSACRAGGTDTQYF. DNA for the CDR3: TGCAGCGCTTGCAGGGCAGGGGGGACAGATACGCAGTATTTT.

The rearrangement uses TRBV5-6 and TRBJ1-4; 12 nucleotides match TRBD1. Germline-derived CDR1 and CDR2 are SGHDT and YYEEEE. V gave up 4 bases and J gave up 7 bases; unmatched junction bases: 5. The CDR3 runs 15 residues. CDR3 amino acids: CASSTGTGGGEKLFF. The CDR3 DNA sequence: TGTGCCAGCAGCACCGGGACAGGGGGCGGTGAAAAACTGTTTTTT. The full variable domain, in which reference TRBV5-6 and TRBJ1-4 provide the parts outside the CDR3, is DAGVTQSPTHLIKTRGQQVTLRCSPKSGHDTVSWYQQALGQGPQFIFQYYEEEERQRGNFPDRFSGHQFPNYSSELNVNALLLGDSALYLCASSTGTGGGEKLFFGSGTQLSVL.

V gene TRBV7-2 combines with J gene TRBJ2-2; D is possibly TRBD2 (6 bases). The V gene lost 3 bases and the J gene lost 7 bases, with 12 bases spanning the gap. The CDR3 is 14 residues long. From germline, CDR1 is SGHTA and CDR2 FQGNSA. CDR3: CASSFTGVDGELFF. For the CDR3, the DNA is TGTGCCAGCAGCTTTACGGGAGTTGACGGGGAGCTGTTTTTT.

The genes are TRBV18 and TRBJ1-1; D is uncertain. The CDR3 is 14 amino acids. The germline V and J ends were trimmed by 4 bases and 3 bases, with 12 bases remaining between them. Per germline, CDR1 KGHSH and CDR2 LQKENI. The CDR3 sequence is CASSLAYVDTEAFF. The CDR3 DNA follows: TGTGCCAGCTCACTCGCCTATGTGGACACTGAAGCTTTCTTT.

This chain links TRBV2 with TRBJ1-1, with D tentatively TRBD1 (6 bases). The CDR3 is 17 residues long. V was clipped by 2 bases and J by 0 bases, with 16 bases between them. The V gene's germline CDR1 is SNHLY and CDR2 FYNNEI. CDR3 protein: CASSEKFLDSVNTEAFF. The CDR3 nucleotides read TGTGCCAGCAGTGAAAAGTTTTTGGACAGCGTGAACACTGAAGCTTTCTTT.

The chain joins TRBV6-2 or TRBV6-3 to TRBJ1-2; 10 bases agree with TRBD1. The junction had 9 bases not matched to a gene; V was cut back by 4 bases and J by 4 bases. The CDR3 sequence is 16 residues long. The V gene's germline CDR1 is MNHEY and CDR2 SVGEGT. CDR3 bases: TGTGCCAGCAGTTCCTTCGGGACAGGGGCCCGCTATGGCTACACCTTC. It encodes CASSSFGTGARYGYTF.